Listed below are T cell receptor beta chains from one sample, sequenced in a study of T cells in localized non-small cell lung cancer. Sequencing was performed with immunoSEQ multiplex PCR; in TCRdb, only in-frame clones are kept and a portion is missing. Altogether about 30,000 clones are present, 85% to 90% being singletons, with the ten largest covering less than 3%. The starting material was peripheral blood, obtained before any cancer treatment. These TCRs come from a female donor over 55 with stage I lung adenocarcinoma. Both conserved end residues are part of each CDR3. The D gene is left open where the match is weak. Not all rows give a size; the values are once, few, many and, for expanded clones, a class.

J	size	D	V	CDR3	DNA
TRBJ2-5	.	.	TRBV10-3	CAIRDPYQETQYF	TGTGCCATCAGGGACCCGTACCAAGAGACCCAGTACTTC
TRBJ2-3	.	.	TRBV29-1	CSVDQGSGFTDTQYF	TGCAGCGTTGATCAGGGTAGCGGATTCACAGATACGCAGTATTTT
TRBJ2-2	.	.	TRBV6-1	CASSPRRGHTGELFF	TGTGCCAGCAGTCCCCGGAGGGGGCACACCGGGGAGCTGTTTTTT
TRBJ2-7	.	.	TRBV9	CASSVVSAGGEQYF	TGTGCCAGCAGCGTAGTCAGCGCGGGCGGCGAGCAGTACTTC
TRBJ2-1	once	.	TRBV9	CASSVVGQRSSSYNEQFF	TGTGCCAGCAGCGTAGTTGGCCAGCGGAGCAGCTCCTACAATGAGCAGTTCTTC
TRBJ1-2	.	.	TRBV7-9	CAGRGSGYGYTF	TGTGCCGGCAGGGGATCGGGCTATGGCTACACCTTC
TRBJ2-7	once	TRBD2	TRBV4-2	CASSQVATSGRGFYEQYF	TGTGCCAGCAGCCAAGTTGCGACTAGCGGGAGAGGGTTCTACGAGCAGTACTTC
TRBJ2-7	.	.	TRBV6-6	CASSYRATGGYEQYF	TGTGCCAGCAGTTACAGGGCGACAGGCGGGTACGAGCAGTACTTC
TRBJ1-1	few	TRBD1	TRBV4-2	CASSQTGEGEAFF	TGTGCCAGCAGCCAGACAGGGGAGGGTGAAGCTTTCTTT
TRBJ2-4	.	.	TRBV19	CASSIGLGGNIQYF	TGTGCCAGTAGTATCGGTCTAGGGGGGAACATTCAGTACTTC
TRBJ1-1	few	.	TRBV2	CASSEMGGPNTEAFF	TGTGCCAGCAGTGAAATGGGGGGCCCGAACACTGAAGCTTTCTTT
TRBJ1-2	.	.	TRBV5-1	CASSLVGSGGYTF	TGCGCCAGCAGCTTGGTGGGCTCGGGAGGCTACACCTTC
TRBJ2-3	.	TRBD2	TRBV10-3	CAISRTSGTPQADTQYF	TGTGCCATCAGTAGGACTAGCGGGACCCCGCAGGCAGATACGCAGTATTTT
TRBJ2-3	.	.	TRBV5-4	CASSLGRVTDTQYF	TGTGCCAGCAGCTTAGGCAGGGTCACAGATACGCAGTATTTT
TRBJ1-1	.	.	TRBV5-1	CASSKHRDTVNTEAFF	TGCGCCAGCAGCAAACACCGGGACACGGTGAACACTGAAGCTTTCTTT
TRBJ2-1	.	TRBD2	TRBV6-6	CASLEAGAYNEQFF	TGTGCCAGTTTGGAGGCGGGGGCCTACAATGAGCAGTTCTTC
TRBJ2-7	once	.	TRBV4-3	CASSQDIGETGYEQYF	TGCGCCAGCAGCCAAGATATCGGGGAAACGGGTTACGAGCAGTACTTC
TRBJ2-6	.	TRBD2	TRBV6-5	CASSYSSGEGANVLTF	TGTGCCAGCAGTTACTCGAGCGGGGAAGGGGCCAACGTCCTGACTTTC
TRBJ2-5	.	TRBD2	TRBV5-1	CASSPLGGFQETQYF	TGCGCCAGCAGCCCCTTGGGGGGGTTTCAAGAGACCCAGTACTTC
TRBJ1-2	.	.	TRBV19	CASTPDRSAGYGYTF	TGTGCCAGTACCCCGGACCGGTCCGCCGGCTATGGCTACACCTTC
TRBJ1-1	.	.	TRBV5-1	CASSLDAVRNTEAFF	TGCGCCAGCAGCTTGGATGCGGTGAGAAACACTGAAGCTTTCTTT
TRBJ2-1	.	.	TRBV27	CASSSAWGRRDEQFF	TGTGCCAGCAGTTCCGCCTGGGGCCGTAGGGATGAGCAGTTCTTC
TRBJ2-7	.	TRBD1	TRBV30	CAWGQGGYEQYF	TGTGCCTGGGGACAGGGCGGCTACGAGCAGTACTTC
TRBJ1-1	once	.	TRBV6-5	CASSPPESLGTEAFF	TGTGCCAGCAGTCCCCCTGAGTCCCTGGGGACTGAAGCTTTCTTT
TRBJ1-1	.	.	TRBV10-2	CASSVTNRGATEAFF	TGCGCCAGCAGTGTCACGAATCGGGGCGCCACTGAAGCTTTCTTT
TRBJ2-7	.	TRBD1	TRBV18	CASSPAETGGFEQYF	TGTGCCAGCTCACCGGCGGAGACAGGGGGATTCGAGCAGTACTTC
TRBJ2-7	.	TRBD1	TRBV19	CASSIEPGQGSYEQYF	TGTGCCAGTAGTATAGAACCGGGACAGGGCTCCTACGAGCAGTACTTC
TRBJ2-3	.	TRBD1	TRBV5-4	CASSPSGSGGDTQYF	TGTGCCAGCAGTCCTTCAGGCTCAGGGGGAGATACGCAGTATTTT
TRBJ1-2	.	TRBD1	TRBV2	CASRSGTGRLGGYGYTF	TGTGCCAGCAGATCCGGGACAGGGAGGCTTGGTGGCTATGGCTACACCTTC
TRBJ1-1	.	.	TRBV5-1	CASSLDTLNTEAFF	TGCGCCAGCAGCTTGGACACTTTGAACACTGAAGCTTTCTTT
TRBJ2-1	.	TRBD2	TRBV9	CASSVVGGSSYNEQFF	TGTGCCAGCAGCGTAGTAGGCGGGAGCTCCTACAATGAGCAGTTCTTC
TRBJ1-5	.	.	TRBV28	CASRTGPQPQHF	TGTGCCAGCAGGACAGGTCCTCAGCCCCAGCATTTT
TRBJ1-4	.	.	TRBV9	CASSPTRVTNEKLFF	TGTGCCAGCAGCCCAACGAGAGTCACTAATGAAAAACTGTTTTTT
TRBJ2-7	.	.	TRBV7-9	CASSPTGTQQDEQYF	TGTGCCAGCAGCCCCACCGGGACCCAGCAGGACGAGCAGTACTTC
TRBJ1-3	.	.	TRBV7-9	CASSKDRLLSGNTIYF	TGTGCCAGCAGCAAGGACAGACTCCTCTCTGGAAACACCATATATTTT
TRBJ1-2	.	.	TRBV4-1	CASSHVQADYGYTF	TGCGCCAGCAGCCATGTACAGGCCGACTATGGCTACACCTTC
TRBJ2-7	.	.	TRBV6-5	CASSEASIYEQYF	TGTGCCAGCAGTGAAGCCAGTATATACGAGCAGTACTTC
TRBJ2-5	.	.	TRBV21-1	CASSNPGLAGIQYF	TGTGCCAGCAGCAACCCGGGACTAGCGGGAATCCAGTACTTC
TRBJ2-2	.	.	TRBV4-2	CASRGNYTGELFF	TGTGCCAGCAGAGGAAACTACACCGGGGAGCTGTTTTTT
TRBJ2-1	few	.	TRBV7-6	CASSLAATSIEQFF	TGTGCCAGCAGCTTAGCGGCGACTAGTATTGAGCAGTTCTTC
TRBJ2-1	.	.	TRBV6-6	CASSSGSYNEQFF	TGTGCCAGCAGTTCCGGGTCGTACAATGAGCAGTTCTTC
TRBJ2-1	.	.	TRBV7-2	CASSLVDSYNEQFF	TGTGCCAGCAGCTTAGTCGACAGCTACAATGAGCAGTTCTTC
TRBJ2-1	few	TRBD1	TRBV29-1	CSVGPGGDEQFF	TGCAGCGTTGGGCCAGGGGGCGATGAGCAGTTCTTC
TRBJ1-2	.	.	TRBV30	CAWSVGGMNGYTF	TGTGCCTGGAGTGTGGGGGGGATGAATGGCTACACCTTC
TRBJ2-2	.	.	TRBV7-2	CASSLVPGVAGELFF	TGTGCCAGCAGCTTAGTCCCCGGGGTGGCCGGGGAGCTGTTTTTT
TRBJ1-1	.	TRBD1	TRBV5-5	CASSLWGQANTEAFF	TGTGCCAGCAGCTTGTGGGGACAGGCGAACACTGAAGCTTTCTTT
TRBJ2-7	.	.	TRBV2	CASVPRYTSGNEQYF	TGTGCCAGCGTCCCCCGATACACTTCAGGGAACGAACAGTACTTC
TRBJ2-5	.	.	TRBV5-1	CASSFTGSQYQETQYF	TGCGCCAGCAGCTTTACAGGGTCCCAGTACCAAGAGACCCAGTACTTC
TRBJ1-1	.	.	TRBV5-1	CASSWTQMNTEAFF	TGCGCCAGCAGTTGGACTCAGATGAACACTGAAGCTTTCTTT
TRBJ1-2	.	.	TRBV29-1	CSVDGGAGGYTF	TGCAGCGTTGACGGTGGGGCGGGGGGCTACACCTTC
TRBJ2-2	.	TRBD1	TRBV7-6	CASRTGPGGTGELFF	TGTGCCAGCAGAACCGGACCAGGGGGAACCGGGGAGCTGTTTTTT
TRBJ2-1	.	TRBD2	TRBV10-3	CAISESLGLAGNNEQFF	TGTGCCATCAGTGAGTCCTTAGGGCTAGCGGGGAACAATGAGCAGTTCTTC
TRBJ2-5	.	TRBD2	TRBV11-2	CASRLAGETGETQYF	TGTGCCAGCCGCCTGGCGGGAGAGACGGGGGAGACCCAGTACTTC
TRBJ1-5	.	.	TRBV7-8	CASSPMGGSNQPQHF	TGTGCCAGCAGCCCGATGGGGGGTAGCAATCAGCCCCAGCATTTT
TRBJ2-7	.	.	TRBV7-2	CASSLTRSDEQYF	TGTGCCAGCAGCCTCACACGTTCGGACGAGCAGTACTTC
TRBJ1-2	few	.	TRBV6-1	CASSEMAGANYGYTF	TGTGCCAGCAGTGAAATGGCAGGAGCTAACTATGGCTACACCTTC